This is a list of T cell receptor beta chains from one sample in a study of cytomegalovirus exposure and HLA in healthy donors. This table comes from immunoSEQ multiplex PCR, and its TCRdb copy is limited to in-frame clones, with some not included. The data show about 110,000 clones, roughly nine tenths seen once. Sequencing was carried out using PBMCs. Receptor source: a woman between 18 and 30 years old in good health and CMV-seronegative. Both conserved end residues are part of each CDR3. The order of the fields is D gene, CDR3 length, V gene, clone size, J gene, CDR3 protein, CDR3 DNA. The D gene is left open where the match is weak. Size tells how often a clone was seen (once, few, many) or the class of an expanded clone, and some rows leave it out.

D: TRBD1
length: 13
V: TRBV7-6
size: .
J: TRBJ2-7
CDR3: CASSQDRVGEQYF
DNA: TGTGCCAGCAGTCAGGACAGGGTCGGAGAGCAGTACTTC

D: TRBD1
length: 18
V: TRBV5-1
size: once
J: TRBJ2-1
CDR3: CASSLGQGALNYYNEQFF
DNA: TGCGCCAGCAGCTTGGGACAGGGGGCCCTAAATTATTACAATGAGCAGTTCTTC

D: TRBD1
length: 14
V: TRBV14
size: .
J: TRBJ2-7
CDR3: CASSQGQGPYEQYF
DNA: TGTGCCAGCAGCCAGGGACAGGGCCCCTACGAGCAGTACTTC

D: TRBD2
length: 13
V: TRBV7-7
size: .
J: TRBJ2-3
CDR3: CASSRDYTDTQYF
DNA: TGTGCTAGCAGCCGGGACTACACAGATACGCAGTATTTT

D: .
length: 13
V: TRBV5-4
size: .
J: TRBJ2-7
CDR3: CASSLEEEYEQYF
DNA: TGTGCCAGCAGCTTGGAGGAGGAGTACGAGCAGTACTTC

D: TRBD2
length: 14
V: TRBV6-5
size: .
J: TRBJ2-7
CDR3: CASSPTSYTYEQYF
DNA: TGTGCCAGCAGTCCGACTAGCTATACCTACGAGCAGTACTTC

D: TRBD2
length: 15
V: TRBV7-9
size: .
J: TRBJ2-1
CDR3: CASSLGGLAVYEQFF
DNA: TGTGCCAGCAGCTTAGGGGGACTAGCGGTCTATGAGCAGTTCTTC

D: TRBD1
length: 15
V: TRBV29-1
size: .
J: TRBJ2-2
CDR3: CSVEGGTGETGELFF
DNA: TGCAGCGTTGAAGGCGGGACAGGGGAAACCGGGGAGCTGTTTTTT

D: TRBD1
length: 17
V: TRBV18
size: .
J: TRBJ1-4
CDR3: CASSLQTGGTTNEKLFF
DNA: TGTGCCAGCTCACTACAGACAGGGGGGACAACTAATGAAAAACTGTTTTTT

D: .
length: 14
V: TRBV10-1
size: .
J: TRBJ2-2
CDR3: CASKSDYSTGELFF
DNA: TGCGCCAGCAAGAGTGACTACAGCACCGGGGAGCTGTTTTTT

D: .
length: 18
V: TRBV19
size: .
J: TRBJ2-5
CDR3: CASNRGRLRLFNRETQYF
DNA: TGTGCCAGTAATCGGGGGAGGCTTCGGCTATTTAACCGAGAGACCCAGTACTTC

D: .
length: 13
V: TRBV11-2
size: .
J: TRBJ1-1
CDR3: CASSFGGTTEAFF
DNA: TGTGCCAGCAGCTTTGGAGGGACCACTGAAGCTTTCTTT

D: .
length: 12
V: TRBV28
size: .
J: TRBJ1-5
CDR3: CADSTLNQPQHF
DNA: TGTGCCGACAGTACCCTCAATCAGCCCCAGCATTTT

D: TRBD2
length: 13
V: TRBV6-1
size: .
J: TRBJ2-3
CDR3: CASRTSGTDTQYF
DNA: TGTGCCAGCAGGACTAGCGGGACAGATACGCAGTATTTT

D: .
length: 16
V: TRBV27
size: .
J: TRBJ2-5
CDR3: CASSSSTPTGPGTQYF
DNA: TGTGCCAGCAGTTCCTCTACTCCGACAGGTCCTGGGACCCAGTACTTC

D: TRBD2
length: 16
V: TRBV7-6
size: .
J: TRBJ2-5
CDR3: CASSPGLAGGRETQYF
DNA: TGTGCCAGCAGCCCGGGACTAGCGGGGGGGCGCGAGACCCAGTACTTC

D: .
length: 13
V: TRBV30
size: few
J: TRBJ2-7
CDR3: CAWRLVSSHEQYF
DNA: TGTGCCTGGCGACTAGTTTCCAGCCACGAGCAGTACTTC

D: TRBD2
length: 16
V: TRBV4-3
size: .
J: TRBJ2-1
CDR3: CASSQAGLAGNNEQFF
DNA: TGCGCCAGCAGCCAGGCAGGACTAGCGGGGAACAATGAGCAGTTCTTC

D: .
length: 13
V: TRBV29-1
size: .
J: TRBJ2-1
CDR3: CSVERDTLDEQFF
DNA: TGCAGCGTTGAAAGGGACACCTTGGATGAGCAGTTCTTC

D: .
length: 16
V: TRBV15
size: .
J: TRBJ1-2
CDR3: CATSPKPEGHGKGYTF
DNA: TGTGCCACCAGCCCGAAACCGGAGGGGCACGGAAAGGGCTACACCTTC

D: .
length: 14
V: TRBV6-1
size: .
J: TRBJ1-2
CDR3: CASSEGGLDYGYTF
DNA: TGTGCCAGCAGTGAAGGGGGGCTTGACTATGGCTACACCTTC

D: .
length: 15
V: TRBV7-2
size: .
J: TRBJ2-3
CDR3: CASSLLGASTDTQYF
DNA: TGTGCCAGCAGCTTATTGGGGGCCAGCACAGATACGCAGTATTTT

D: TRBD2
length: 17
V: TRBV27
size: .
J: TRBJ2-1
CDR3: CASSLLHLAGGPGEQFF
DNA: TGTGCCAGCAGTTTACTACACCTAGCGGGAGGGCCGGGTGAGCAGTTCTTC

D: .
length: 15
V: TRBV7-9
size: .
J: TRBJ2-3
CDR3: CASSLALAEGDTQYF
DNA: TGTGCCAGCAGCTTAGCCCTTGCGGAGGGGGATACGCAGTATTTT

D: .
length: 15
V: TRBV6-5
size: .
J: TRBJ1-1
CDR3: CASSYDLERVTEAFF
DNA: TGTGCCAGCAGTTATGACTTGGAACGGGTGACTGAAGCTTTCTTT

D: TRBD2
length: 16
V: TRBV4-1
size: few
J: TRBJ2-3
CDR3: CASSQPLAGFTDTQYF
DNA: TGCGCCAGCAGCCAACCCCTAGCGGGGTTCACAGATACGCAGTATTTT

D: .
length: 13
V: TRBV28
size: .
J: TRBJ2-1
CDR3: CASTPPHGNEQFF
DNA: TGTGCCAGCACCCCACCCCACGGCAATGAGCAGTTCTTC

D: TRBD1
length: 15
V: TRBV6-6
size: few
J: TRBJ2-7
CDR3: CASSYMGQGATEQYF
DNA: TGTGCCAGCAGTTACATGGGACAGGGGGCGACCGAGCAGTACTTC

D: TRBD2
length: 18
V: TRBV9
size: .
J: TRBJ2-1
CDR3: CASSVGPGASGVYNEQFF
DNA: TGTGCCAGCAGCGTAGGGCCCGGGGCTAGCGGAGTATACAATGAGCAGTTCTTC

D: TRBD1
length: 14
V: TRBV18
size: .
J: TRBJ1-1
CDR3: CASSSGQGDTEAFF
DNA: TGTGCCAGCTCAAGCGGACAGGGGGACACTGAAGCTTTCTTT

D: .
length: 15
V: TRBV4-2
size: .
J: TRBJ2-7
CDR3: CASSQGGRGTYEQYF
DNA: TGTGCCAGCAGCCAAGGAGGGCGGGGAACCTACGAGCAGTACTTC

D: TRBD2
length: 15
V: TRBV5-1
size: .
J: TRBJ2-1
CDR3: CASRPPSGAYNEQFF
DNA: TGCGCCAGCAGACCACCTAGCGGGGCCTACAATGAGCAGTTCTTC

D: TRBD1
length: 14
V: TRBV28
size: .
J: TRBJ1-2
CDR3: CAIRTGGNLDGYTF
DNA: TGTGCCATTAGGACAGGGGGGAATCTGGATGGCTACACCTTC

D: .
length: 14
V: TRBV28
size: .
J: TRBJ1-2
CDR3: CASSRGQAGYGYTF
DNA: TGTGCCAGCAGCCGTGGCCAGGCTGGCTATGGCTACACCTTC

D: .
length: 17
V: TRBV4-3
size: .
J: TRBJ1-6
CDR3: CASSQDSGQAWNSPLHF
DNA: TGCGCCAGCAGCCAAGATAGCGGGCAGGCCTGGAATTCACCCCTCCACTTT

D: .
length: 16
V: TRBV4-3
size: .
J: TRBJ2-7
CDR3: CASSQDPLGGGGEQYF
DNA: TGCGCCAGCAGCCAAGACCCATTGGGGGGTGGCGGCGAGCAGTACTTC

D: TRBD1
length: 17
V: TRBV29-1
size: once
J: TRBJ2-1
CDR3: CSVERGQHYASYNEQFF
DNA: TGCAGCGTTGAACGGGGACAGCACTACGCCTCCTACAATGAGCAGTTCTTC

D: .
length: 14
V: TRBV6-5
size: .
J: TRBJ2-7
CDR3: CASASIGQTYEQYF
DNA: TGTGCCAGCGCTTCGATCGGACAGACCTACGAGCAGTACTTC

D: .
length: 14
V: TRBV6-5
size: .
J: TRBJ2-1
CDR3: CASSSPSRGNEQFF
DNA: TGTGCCAGCAGCTCGCCATCCAGGGGCAATGAGCAGTTCTTC

D: TRBD1
length: 21
V: TRBV27
size: .
J: TRBJ2-6
CDR3: CASSQRPIGTDLSSGANVLTF
DNA: TGTGCCAGCAGCCAAAGACCTATCGGGACAGACCTTAGCTCTGGGGCCAACGTCCTGACTTTC